These T cell receptor beta chains were read from a single sample in a study of blood T cell repertoires in COVID-19. Libraries were prepared by immunoSEQ multiplex PCR; TCRdb keeps only in-frame clonotypes and omits some of them. The sample shows about 180,000 clones, 75% to 85% of them seen only once. Sequencing was performed on peripheral blood. These receptors were obtained from a human donor in a cohort sampled during active COVID-19. The CDR3 runs from the conserved cysteine through the conserved F or W. D genes are given only for firm matches. Size is omitted from some rows. Given values are once, few, many or a class for expanded clones.

.,15,TRBV7-2,TRBJ1-1,.,CASSLEGRVNTEAFF,TGTGCCAGCAGCTTAGAGGGCAGGGTGAACACTGAAGCTTTCTTT
TRBD1,15,TRBV7-2,TRBJ2-7,.,CASSLAGQSPYEQYF,TGTGCCAGCAGCTTAGCGGGACAGAGCCCCTACGAGCAGTACTTC
TRBD2,17,TRBV5-8,TRBJ2-7,.,CASNELVKSGGPGEQYF,TGTGCCAGCAATGAGTTGGTCAAATCGGGAGGGCCGGGGGAGCAGTACTTC
.,13,TRBV7-3,TRBJ1-1,.,CASSLEVRTEAFF,TGTGCCAGCAGCTTAGAGGTGCGGACTGAAGCTTTCTTT
.,14,TRBV28,TRBJ1-2,once,CASSPEQGAYGYTF,TGTGCCAGCAGTCCAGAACAGGGAGCCTATGGCTACACCTTC
.,14,TRBV19,TRBJ1-1,.,CASARGGRNTEAFF,TGTGCCAGTGCCCGCGGGGGCAGGAACACTGAAGCTTTCTTT
TRBD1,16,TRBV4-2,TRBJ1-5,few,CASSQDRQGARQPQHF,TGTGCCAGCAGCCAAGACCGGCAGGGGGCAAGGCAGCCCCAGCATTTT
.,15,TRBV9,TRBJ2-7,.,CASSVGTNGAYEQYF,TGTGCCAGCAGCGTAGGGACCAACGGGGCCTACGAGCAGTACTTC
TRBD1,17,TRBV7-2,TRBJ1-2,once,CASSYGQGRQADYGYTF,TGTGCCAGCAGCTATGGACAGGGTCGACAGGCGGACTATGGCTACACCTTC
.,13,TRBV4-1,TRBJ2-7,.,CASSQSVGDEQYF,TGCGCCAGCAGCCAAAGTGTAGGGGACGAGCAGTACTTC
TRBD1,15,TRBV10-3,TRBJ2-3,once,CAIRGQKDLTDTQYF,TGTGCCATCAGGGGACAGAAGGACCTCACAGATACGCAGTATTTT
.,16,TRBV5-1,TRBJ1-3,.,CASSLGSGYAGNTIYF,TGCGCCAGCAGCTTGGGGTCCGGGTACGCCGGAAACACCATATATTTT
TRBD1,17,TRBV27,TRBJ2-1,once,CASRTQGGRAPYNEQFF,TGTGCCAGCAGGACACAGGGGGGTCGAGCCCCCTACAATGAGCAGTTCTTC
.,13,TRBV4-2,TRBJ2-7,few,CASSQGENYEQYF,TGTGCCAGCAGCCAAGGGGAGAACTACGAGCAGTACTTC
.,11,TRBV19,TRBJ1-2,.,CASTIAGGYTF,TGTGCCAGTACCATCGCGGGTGGCTACACCTTC
.,11,TRBV6-6,TRBJ2-6,.,CASGLPRVLTF,TGTGCCAGCGGACTACCCCGGGTCCTGACTTTC
.,14,TRBV6-5,TRBJ1-1,.,CASSRQGPNTEAFF,TGTGCCAGCAGTCGGCAGGGGCCAAACACTGAAGCTTTCTTT
.,15,TRBV7-8,TRBJ1-1,.,CASSLYPGWDTEAFF,TGTGCCAGCAGCTTGTATCCAGGGTGGGACACTGAAGCTTTCTTT
.,14,TRBV27,TRBJ1-5,.,CASSFRDTDQPQHF,TGTGCCAGCAGTTTCCGAGACACTGATCAGCCCCAGCATTTT
TRBD1,15,TRBV3-1/TRBV3-2,TRBJ1-6,.,CASSLTGTDSSPLHF,TGTGCCAGCAGCCTTACCGGGACAGACAGTTCACCCCTCCACTTT
TRBD1,15,TRBV28,TRBJ1-5,.,CASSSSGGVDQPQHF,TGTGCCAGCAGTTCGTCAGGGGGCGTCGATCAGCCCCAGCATTTT
TRBD1,13,TRBV29-1,TRBJ2-7,.,CSVTPRQGYEQYF,TGCAGCGTCACTCCCCGACAGGGATACGAGCAGTACTTC
.,16,TRBV4-3,TRBJ2-5,.,CASSQAAGTYQETQYF,TGCGCCAGCAGCCAAGCCGCGGGAACGTACCAAGAGACCCAGTACTTC
TRBD1,13,TRBV7-3,TRBJ1-2,.,CASSVDRDYGYTF,TGTGCCAGCAGCGTCGACAGGGACTATGGCTACACCTTC
TRBD2,16,TRBV24-1,TRBJ2-2,.,CATSDRLAGNTGELFF,TGTGCCACCAGTGACCGACTAGCGGGAAACACCGGGGAGCTGTTTTTT
TRBD1,16,TRBV6-5,TRBJ2-7,.,CASSYSGTGSSYEQYF,TGTGCCAGCAGTTACTCTGGGACAGGGAGCTCCTACGAGCAGTACTTC
.,16,TRBV11-2,TRBJ1-3,few,CASSLSGTGSGNTIYF,TGTGCCAGCAGCTTATCCGGGACTGGCTCTGGAAACACCATATATTTT